The clone carrying this T cell receptor beta chain was seen a single time. Its target is unknown. The CDR3 loop spans 15 amino acids. Trimming took 6 bases from V and 1 from J, leaving 14 bases between them. From germline, CDR1 is MNHEY and CDR2 SVGAGI. The sample originates from a study of cytomegalovirus exposure and HLA in healthy donors. At the time of sampling, donors were nominally healthy, though unrecorded immune exposures were likely. Regarding the study as a whole: TCR beta V- and J-gene trimming, according to a later analysis, was linked to a missense DCLRE1C variant. Fewer N-insertions (relative to the approximately 700-donor mean) were reportedly seen in an Asian-associated ancestry cluster in a later analysis.

PCR involved 60 Vbeta and 13 Jbeta primers. In the authors' methods: Unique TCR beta chains totaled some 78 million in a later count, with roughly 10 million of them shared. Sequencing used immunoSEQ multiplex PCR; TCRdb keeps in-frame clones, though not all of them. The V and J calls and clone size are taken from that table; D and trimming were inferred from the DNA. Of about 160,000 clones listed, roughly 89% are singletons. This sequence was found in a woman between 25 and 40 years old in good health and CMV-seronegative. The specimen sequenced was PBMCs. The chain couples TRBV6-5 to TRBJ2-3, with D possibly TRBD2 on 6 matching bases. The CDR3: CASSLRGGRTDTQYF. The CDR3 DNA reads TGTGCCAGCAGCCTTCGGGGAGGACGCACAGATACGCAGTATTTT.